One and the same sample provided the 21 T cell receptor beta chains below, sequenced in a study of PD-L1 blockade in urothelial cancer. The data were produced by immunoSEQ multiplex PCR, yet TCRdb's version contains in-frame clones alone and is incomplete. Of about 15,000 clones in the sample, roughly 90% were seen once. The specimen comprised PBMCs, sampled around atezolizumab (anti-PD-L1) treatment. These receptors originate from a man between 65 and 79 years old with urothelial cancer.

The chain is built from TRBV9 and TRBJ2-7; TRBD1 matches at 7 bases. Germline values: CDR1 SGDLS, CDR2 YYNGEE. The J segment lost 6 bases and the V segment lost 1 base, leaving 7 bases of the junction unmatched. The CDR3 extends over 14 amino acids. The CDR3 DNA reads TGTGCCAGCAGCGTAAGACAGGGTTGGGGCGAGCAGTACTTC. It is translated as CASSVRQGWGEQYF.

This clone was picked up one time. J is TRBJ1-5 and V is TRBV28; 10 bases fit TRBD1. This CDR3 is built from 15 residues. The V gene's germline CDR1 is MDHEN and CDR2 SYDVKM. The V and J ends lost 6 bases and 6 bases, in that order; junction bases with no gene match: 8. The CDR3 coding sequence is TGTGCCAGCAGCACCGAGGGACAGGGGCTTCAGCCCCAGCATTTT. Its translation: CASSTEGQGLQPQHF.

V is TRBV19 and J is TRBJ2-4; TRBD1 aligns across 7 bases. Trimming removed 4 bases from V and 8 bases from J; junction bases left unmatched: 26. The CDR3 is made up of 20 amino acids. CDR1 is LNHDA and CDR2 is SQIVND in the germline V gene (reference sequence). CDR3: CASSKTGWGPASPKKYIQYF. For the CDR3, the DNA is TGTGCCAGTAGTAAGACAGGGTGGGGCCCAGCGTCCCCAAAGAAATACATTCAGTACTTC.

The rearrangement links TRBV10-1 to TRBJ1-1, with no clear D. V lost 3 bases, J lost 2 bases, and 10 bases lay in between. This CDR3 is built from 14 residues. Germline CDR1 WNHNN, CDR2 SYGVQD (reference sequence). The CDR3 reads CASSEREANTEAFF. The CDR3 coding sequence is TGCGCCAGCAGTGAACGAGAGGCCAACACTGAAGCTTTCTTT.

This chain uses TRBV7-9 with TRBJ1-2; 10 nucleotides agree with TRBD1. CDR3 length: 15 residues. Germline lookup yields CDR1 SEHNR and CDR2 FQNEAQ (reference sequence). V trimming: 2 bases; J trimming: 3 bases; junction bases outside the gene matches: 3. CDR3 bases: TGTGCCAGCAGCTTACTGGGACAGGGGTACTATGGCTACACCTTC. It encodes CASSLLGQGYYGYTF.

This chain connects TRBV4-1 to TRBJ1-2; the D is unclear. There are 14 residues in the CDR3. CDR1 and CDR2 (germline): MGHRA, YSYEKL. V lost 0 bases to trimming and J lost 7 bases, with 12 bases between them. DNA of the CDR3: TGCGCCAGCAGCCAAGATTTCGCCTCGGGTGGCTACACCTTC. Translation gives CASSQDFASGGYTF.

The chain is built from TRBV6-6 and TRBJ2-1; the match to TRBD1 covers 7 bases. Trimming at V came to 6 bases and at J to 4 bases, leaving 3 bases not matched to a gene. Germline lookup yields CDR1 MNHNY and CDR2 SVGAGI (reference sequence). This CDR3 has 13 residues. CDR3 region: CASSPGQYNEQFF. DNA of the CDR3: TGTGCCAGCAGCCCGGGACAGTACAATGAGCAGTTCTTC.

This sequence joins TRBV30 and TRBJ1-6; D gene ambiguous. Trimming removed 3 bases from V and 10 bases from J, with 13 bases in between. Germline V lookup: CDR1 GTSNPN, CDR2 SVGIG (reference sequence). This CDR3 region has 13 residues. The CDR3 coding sequence is TGTGCCTGGAGACAAATGAGGCACTCACCCCTCCACTTT. This sequence encodes CAWRQMRHSPLHF.

This sequence joins TRBV5-5 and TRBJ1-6; D not certain. This CDR3 is built from 15 residues. Trimming stripped 1 base from V and 10 bases from J, with 15 bases between. The germline V gene has CDR1 SGHKS and CDR2 YYEKEE (reference sequence). CDR3 protein: CASSLNLRLGSPLHF. The CDR3 DNA reads as TGTGCCAGCAGCTTGAATCTCCGGCTGGGCTCACCCCTCCACTTT.

This chain uses TRBV5-6 with TRBJ2-1; tentative D call: TRBD2 (6 bases). The CDR3 covers 15 residues. In germline, CDR1 is SGHDT, CDR2 YYEEEE. The V end lost 2 bases, the J end lost 4 bases, and 13 bases lay between the germline ends. The CDR3 loop is CASSLFGGGYNEQFF. The CDR3 nucleotides are TGTGCCAGCAGCTTATTCGGGGGTGGGTACAATGAGCAGTTCTTC.

This chain connects TRBV18 to TRBJ2-7; 7 bases match TRBD2. There are 15 residues in the CDR3. Trimming removed 5 bases from V and 4 bases from J; junction bases left unmatched: 11. Germline CDR1 reads KGHSH; CDR2 reads LQKENI. CDR3 in DNA: TGTGCCAGCTCAGACGGGGCAGCGGGGTCGTACGAGCAGTACTTC. Translating gives CASSDGAAGSYEQYF.

The chain joins TRBV7-9 to TRBJ2-7, with D tentatively TRBD1 (5 bases). The CDR3 covers 12 residues. The germline gives CDR1 SEHNR, CDR2 FQNEAQ (reference sequence). Deletions cut 4 bases from V and 6 bases from J, with 10 bases between. CDR3 in amino acids: CASSSSRGEQYF. Written as DNA, the CDR3 is TGTGCCAGCAGCTCTTCTAGGGGCGAGCAGTACTTC.

The chain employs TRBV6-1 and TRBJ2-7; the D is unclear. The CDR3 runs 13 residues. Germline assignment: CDR1 MNHNS and CDR2 SASEGT. With 4 bases removed from V and 3 bases from J, the gap between germline ends came to 10 bases. CDR3 residues: CASSAQTDYEQYF. The CDR3 DNA is TGTGCCAGCAGTGCCCAAACAGACTACGAGCAGTACTTC.

This rearrangement joins TRBV7-9 to TRBJ2-7; 10 bases are shared with TRBD2. CDR1 and CDR2 from the germline V gene are SEHNR and FQNEAQ (reference sequence). V gave up 1 base and J gave up 7 bases; unmatched junction bases: 10. The CDR3 sequence is 16 residues long. CDR3 region: CASSLGVAGGPGEQYF. The CDR3 DNA follows: TGTGCCAGCAGCTTAGGGGTAGCGGGGGGCCCAGGGGAGCAGTACTTC.

The J gene is TRBJ1-1, the V gene TRBV27; D is perhaps TRBD1 (6 bases). The CDR3 is made up of 14 amino acids. Germline V lookup: CDR1 MNHEY, CDR2 SMNVEV (reference sequence). V lost 5 bases and J 0 bases, leaving 10 bases between the germline ends. The chain's CDR3 is CASSPTGLNTEAFF. DNA of the CDR3: TGTGCCAGCAGTCCGACAGGCTTGAACACTGAAGCTTTCTTT.

This chain links TRBV7-9 with TRBJ1-3; D is unclear. CDR1 is SEHNR, CDR2 FQNEAQ, per germline (reference sequence). Trimming left V 5 bases short and J 8 bases short, with 13 bases between. This CDR3 is 13 amino acids long. CDR3 residues: CASSRTERDTIYF. The CDR3 nucleotides are TGTGCCAGCAGCCGAACGGAGAGGGACACCATATATTTT.

This chain links TRBV6-5 with TRBJ2-5, with 9 bases identical to TRBD2. The CDR3 has 15 residues. V lost 3 bases to trimming and J lost 7 bases; unmatched junction nucleotides: 9. Germline lookup yields CDR1 MNHEY and CDR2 SVGAGI. As DNA, the CDR3 is TGTGCCAGCAGTTATGGAGGGACTAGCTTTGGGACCCAGTACTTC. Its translation is CASSYGGTSFGTQYF.

V gene TRBV10-1 combines with J gene TRBJ1-1; D gene uncertain. V dropped 4 bases and J dropped 0 bases, with 9 bases sitting between them. CDR1 WNHNN and CDR2 SYGVQD come from the germline V gene (reference sequence). The CDR3 has 14 residues. The CDR3 here is CASSGNGMNTEAFF. CDR3 nucleotide sequence: TGCGCCAGCAGTGGAAACGGGATGAACACTGAAGCTTTCTTT.

This clone was detected once. V is TRBV6-1 and J is TRBJ1-1; 7 bases match TRBD1. The CDR3 is made up of 14 amino acids. Trimming took 11 bases from V and 0 from J; bases not matched to a gene: 9. The germline V gene has CDR1 MNHNS and CDR2 SASEGT. The CDR3: CAGRRDRMNTEAFF. CDR3 nucleotides: TGTGCCGGCCGGAGGGACAGAATGAACACTGAAGCTTTCTTT.

The chain is built from TRBV19 and TRBJ2-3; D unclear. V was pared by 5 bases and J by 8 bases, with 17 bases between. Germline V gene sequence: CDR1 LNHDA, CDR2 SQIVND (reference sequence). The CDR3 consists of 14 residues. CDR3 coding DNA: TGTGCCAGTAGTGACCGCCCCCAGCGCCGTACGCAGTATTTT. This gives the protein CASSDRPQRRTQYF.

The V gene is TRBV4-1, the J gene TRBJ2-7; 9 positions agree with TRBD1. V lost 3 bases to trimming and J lost 1 base; unmatched junction nucleotides: 4. Per germline, CDR1 MGHRA and CDR2 YSYEKL. The CDR3 is 15 amino acids. CDR3 in amino acids: CASSHTGQGSYEQYF. The CDR3 DNA follows: TGCGCCAGCAGCCATACGGGACAGGGATCCTACGAGCAGTACTTC.